A selection of T cell receptor beta chains follows, all from one sample in a study of beta chain features in type 1 diabetes. Sequenced by immunoSEQ multiplex PCR; TCRdb stores in-frame clones only, minus some. The table includes tens of thousands of clones, about 70% detected once. Sample: Tregs from blood. The origin of the receptors is a woman aged 35 to 49 in good health. CDR3s include the opening cysteine and the closing phenylalanine or tryptophan. D genes are given only for firm matches. The listing skips clone size in some rows; elsewhere it reads once, few, many or a size class.

v_gene,j_gene,abundance,d_gene,CDR3aa,CDR3nt
TRBV5-1,TRBJ1-2,.,TRBD1,CASSFDSGTGYGYTF,TGCGCCAGCAGCTTCGATTCCGGGACAGGCTATGGCTACACCTTC
TRBV7-9,TRBJ1-6,once,.,CASSQGHWTLSPLHF,TGTGCCAGCAGCCAGGGACACTGGACCCTCTCACCCCTCCACTTT
TRBV10-3,TRBJ2-5,.,TRBD2,CAISESGGAWETQYF,TGTGCCATCAGTGAAAGCGGGGGGGCCTGGGAGACCCAGTACTTC
TRBV6-5,TRBJ2-1,.,.,CASSYSTGGTYNEQFF,TGTGCCAGCAGTTACTCGACTGGGGGCACCTACAATGAGCAGTTCTTC
TRBV18,TRBJ2-1,.,TRBD1,CASSPPTGDPLTEQFF,TGTGCCAGCTCACCACCGACAGGGGACCCCTTGACTGAGCAGTTCTTC
TRBV7-9,TRBJ1-6,medium-sized,.,CASSSNARPLHF,TGTGCCAGCAGCTCGAATGCCAGGCCCCTCCACTTT
TRBV4-3,TRBJ2-2,.,.,CASSQLPVGLNTGELFF,TGCGCCAGCAGCCAACTCCCCGTAGGACTGAACACCGGGGAGCTGTTTTTT
TRBV2,TRBJ1-5,few,TRBD1,CASSRDRSNQPQHF,TGTGCCAGCAGTCGGGACAGGAGCAATCAGCCCCAGCATTTT
TRBV7-9,TRBJ2-5,few,.,CASTERLARRFQETQYF,TGTGCCAGCACCGAGAGGTTAGCGCGGAGGTTTCAAGAGACCCAGTACTTC
TRBV7-2,TRBJ1-5,.,.,CASSSGQPDGAQPQHF,TGTGCCAGCAGCTCAGGACAGCCGGACGGGGCTCAGCCCCAGCATTTT
TRBV12-5,TRBJ1-5,.,.,CASERGIGQPQHF,TGTGCTAGTGAAAGGGGGATCGGTCAGCCCCAGCATTTT
TRBV7-9,TRBJ1-2,.,.,CASNLGGALNYGYTF,TGTGCCAGCAACCTCGGGGGGGCACTTAACTATGGCTACACCTTC
TRBV10-3,TRBJ2-1,.,TRBD2,CAIRLTSGGNEQFF,TGTGCCATCAGGTTGACTAGCGGGGGAAATGAGCAGTTCTTC
TRBV5-1,TRBJ1-3,.,TRBD1,CASSLAPGGSGNTIYF,TGCGCCAGCAGCTTGGCCCCAGGGGGCTCTGGAAACACCATATATTTT
TRBV7-6,TRBJ2-5,.,TRBD2,CASSLSGASGETQYF,TGTGCCAGCAGCCTTAGCGGGGCCTCGGGGGAGACCCAGTACTTC